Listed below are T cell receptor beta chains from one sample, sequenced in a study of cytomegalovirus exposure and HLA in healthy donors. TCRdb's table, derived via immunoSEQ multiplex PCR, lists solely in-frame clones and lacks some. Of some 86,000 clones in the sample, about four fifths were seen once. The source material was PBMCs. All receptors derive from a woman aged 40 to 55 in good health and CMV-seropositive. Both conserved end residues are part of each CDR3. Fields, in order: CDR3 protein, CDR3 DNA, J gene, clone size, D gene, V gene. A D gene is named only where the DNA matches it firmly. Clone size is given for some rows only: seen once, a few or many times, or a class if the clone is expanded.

CDR3 protein: CASSLVLAGDNEQFF
CDR3 DNA: TGTGCCAGCAGCTTAGTACTAGCGGGAGATAATGAGCAGTTCTTC
J gene: TRBJ2-1
clone size: few
D gene: TRBD2
V gene: TRBV7-2

CDR3 protein: CASSHSLAGGEQFF
CDR3 DNA: TGTGCCAGCAGTCATTCACTAGCGGGAGGGGAGCAGTTCTTC
J gene: TRBJ2-1
clone size: once
D gene: TRBD2
V gene: TRBV6-5

CDR3 protein: CAWSAQGNEQYF
CDR3 DNA: TGTGCCTGGAGTGCACAGGGTAACGAGCAGTACTTC
J gene: TRBJ2-7
clone size: NA
D gene: NA
V gene: TRBV30

CDR3 protein: CATSTRTGVIGNTIYF
CDR3 DNA: TGTGCCACCAGCACTCGGACAGGGGTCATTGGAAACACCATATATTTT
J gene: TRBJ1-3
clone size: NA
D gene: TRBD1
V gene: TRBV15

CDR3 protein: CASSRRGQGAGNEQFF
CDR3 DNA: TGTGCCAGCAGTCGGCGGGGACAGGGGGCCGGCAATGAGCAGTTCTTC
J gene: TRBJ2-1
clone size: NA
D gene: TRBD1
V gene: TRBV6-6

CDR3 protein: CASSPGNADQPQHF
CDR3 DNA: TGTGCCAGCTCACCCGGAAACGCGGATCAGCCCCAGCATTTT
J gene: TRBJ1-5
clone size: NA
D gene: NA
V gene: TRBV18

CDR3 protein: CASSQEVPAGGRGPTDTQYF
CDR3 DNA: TGCGCCAGCAGCCAAGAGGTCCCAGCGGGGGGCCGGGGACCCACAGATACGCAGTATTTT
J gene: TRBJ2-3
clone size: NA
D gene: TRBD2
V gene: TRBV4-1

CDR3 protein: CASSHPGDGYTF
CDR3 DNA: TGCGCCAGCAGCCACCCAGGGGATGGCTACACCTTC
J gene: TRBJ1-2
clone size: NA
D gene: NA
V gene: TRBV4-1

CDR3 protein: CSVGQQGLEQYF
CDR3 DNA: TGCAGCGTTGGCCAACAGGGTCTCGAGCAGTACTTC
J gene: TRBJ2-7
clone size: NA
D gene: NA
V gene: TRBV29-1

CDR3 protein: CSVEDRRPWESATPDYEQYF
CDR3 DNA: TGCAGCGTTGAAGATAGGAGGCCGTGGGAGTCGGCCACGCCGGACTACGAGCAGTACTTC
J gene: TRBJ2-7
clone size: NA
D gene: NA
V gene: TRBV29-1

CDR3 protein: CASKGASEKLFF
CDR3 DNA: TGCGCCAGCAAAGGGGCTAGTGAAAAACTGTTTTTT
J gene: TRBJ1-4
clone size: NA
D gene: NA
V gene: TRBV13

CDR3 protein: CASSQRGYNYGYTF
CDR3 DNA: TGTGCCAGTAGTCAAAGGGGTTATAACTATGGCTACACCTTC
J gene: TRBJ1-2
clone size: NA
D gene: NA
V gene: TRBV19

CDR3 protein: CASSPSGTNTGELFF
CDR3 DNA: TGTGCCAGCAGCCCTAGCGGGACCAACACCGGGGAGCTGTTTTTT
J gene: TRBJ2-2
clone size: NA
D gene: TRBD2
V gene: TRBV7-3

CDR3 protein: CASSPIRGDGSSYNEQFF
CDR3 DNA: TGCGCCAGCAGCCCAATCCGGGGGGACGGGAGCTCCTACAATGAGCAGTTCTTC
J gene: TRBJ2-1
clone size: NA
D gene: TRBD2
V gene: TRBV5-1

CDR3 protein: CASTTGEDATNEKLFF
CDR3 DNA: TGTGCCAGCACTACTGGAGAAGATGCAACTAATGAAAAACTGTTTTTT
J gene: TRBJ1-4
clone size: NA
D gene: NA
V gene: TRBV2

CDR3 protein: CATATLGTPNYGYTF
CDR3 DNA: TGTGCCACGGCGACCCTCGGGACACCGAACTATGGCTACACCTTC
J gene: TRBJ1-2
clone size: NA
D gene: NA
V gene: TRBV6-5

CDR3 protein: CAIDGQGGEQFF
CDR3 DNA: TGTGCCATCGACGGACAGGGCGGTGAGCAGTTCTTC
J gene: TRBJ2-1
clone size: NA
D gene: TRBD1
V gene: TRBV10-3

CDR3 protein: CASSGTVTYNEQFF
CDR3 DNA: TGTGCCAGTAGCGGGACAGTAACCTACAATGAGCAGTTCTTC
J gene: TRBJ2-1
clone size: NA
D gene: TRBD1
V gene: TRBV19

CDR3 protein: CASQVTGTDTQYF
CDR3 DNA: TGTGCCAGCCAGGTCACGGGCACAGATACGCAGTATTTT
J gene: TRBJ2-3
clone size: NA
D gene: NA
V gene: TRBV6-1

CDR3 protein: CASSSTGDRTVAQHF
CDR3 DNA: TGTGCCAGCAGTTCGACAGGGGACCGCACGGTGGCCCAGCATTTT
J gene: TRBJ1-5
clone size: NA
D gene: TRBD1
V gene: TRBV6-5

CDR3 protein: CASSLGGQMFQPQHF
CDR3 DNA: TGTGCCAGCAGCCTAGGGGGACAGATGTTTCAGCCCCAGCATTTT
J gene: TRBJ1-5
clone size: NA
D gene: TRBD1
V gene: TRBV7-9